Below, 2 T cell receptor beta chains from the same sample are listed, as sequenced in a study of shared T cell receptors in the human thymus. Generated by immunoSEQ multiplex PCR, the TCRdb table keeps only in-frame clones and is missing some. Of about 610,000 clones in the sample, 70% to 90% are singletons; the top ten hold about 0.01%. Another study also made use of these data, one on human thymus T cells.

Material for sequencing was thymocytes. Source of these receptors: a boy younger than two with a congenital heart defect.

CDR3 in DNA: TGTGCCAGCAGTTACCAGGGTGGGTACGAGCAGTACTTC. Translating it yields CASSYQGGYEQYF. The rearrangement uses TRBV27 and TRBJ2-7; a possible D gene is TRBD1 (5 bases). CDR1 MNHEY and CDR2 SMNVEV come from the germline V gene (reference sequence). The V and J ends lost 4 bases and 4 bases respectively, with 11 bases between them. The CDR3 is 13 residues long.

The chain couples TRBV9 to TRBJ2-2; 15 nucleotides align to TRBD2. This CDR3 region has 20 residues. Germline CDR1 SGDLS, CDR2 YYNGEE. Trimming at V came to 1 base and at J to 4 bases, leaving 11 bases not matched to a gene. CDR3 sequence reads: CASSVTSGTSGRRGTGELFF. The CDR3, as DNA: TGTGCCAGCAGCGTAACATCCGGGACTAGCGGGAGGAGGGGCACCGGGGAGCTGTTTTTT. The full variable domain, with the rest looked up from reference TRBV9 and TRBJ2-2, is DSGVTQTPKHLITATGQRVTLRCSPRSGDLSVYWYQQSLDQGLQFLIQYYNGEERAKGNILERFSAQQFPDLHSELNLSSLELGDSALYFCASSVTSGTSGRRGTGELFFGEGSRLTVL.